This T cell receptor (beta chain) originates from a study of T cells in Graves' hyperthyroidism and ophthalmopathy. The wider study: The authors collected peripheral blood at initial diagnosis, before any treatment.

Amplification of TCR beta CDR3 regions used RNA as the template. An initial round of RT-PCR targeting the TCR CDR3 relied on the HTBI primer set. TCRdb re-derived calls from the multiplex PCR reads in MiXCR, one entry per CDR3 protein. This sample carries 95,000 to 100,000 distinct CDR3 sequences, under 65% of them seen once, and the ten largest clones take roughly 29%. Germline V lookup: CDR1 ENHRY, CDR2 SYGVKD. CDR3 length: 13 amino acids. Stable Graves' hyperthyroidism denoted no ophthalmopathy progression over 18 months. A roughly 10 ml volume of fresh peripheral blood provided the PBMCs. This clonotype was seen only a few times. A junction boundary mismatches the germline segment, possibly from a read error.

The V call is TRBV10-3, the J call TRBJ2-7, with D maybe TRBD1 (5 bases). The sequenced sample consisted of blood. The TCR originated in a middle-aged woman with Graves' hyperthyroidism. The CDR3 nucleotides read TGTGCCAGCAGTGAACATAGGGGCCACGAGCAGTACTTC. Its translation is CASSEHRGHEQYF.